This record concerns one TCR beta chain sequence. These data are taken from a study of T cell changes during pregnancy in multiple sclerosis. The protocol was immunoSEQ multiplex PCR, while the TCRdb copy is restricted to in-frame clones and leaves out a portion. The sample includes roughly 38,000 clones, 88% of them seen just once. The specimen was CD4+ T cells from peripheral blood mononuclear cells, collected before pregnancy. The clonotype comes from a female donor with multiple sclerosis, enrolled in a pregnancy study.

The CDR3 is CAWSLGRVAGGQTSYEQYF. The DNA for the CDR3 is TGTGCCTGGAGTCTGGGTAGGGTAGCGGGAGGGCAAACGTCCTACGAGCAGTACTTC. The V and J genes are TRBV30 and TRBJ2-7, with 11 bases identical to TRBD2. The CDR3 runs to 19 residues. V shed 2 bases, J shed 1 base, and the junction held 16 bases outside the gene matches. Germline V gives CDR1 GTSNPN, CDR2 SVGIG (reference sequence). The full variable domain, its missing parts supplied by reference TRBV30 and TRBJ2-7, is SQTIHQWPATLVQPVGSPLSLECTVEGTSNPNLYWYRQAAGRGLQLLFYSVGIGQISSEVPQNLSASRPQDRQFILSSKKLLLSDSGFYLCAWSLGRVAGGQTSYEQYFGPGTRLTVT.